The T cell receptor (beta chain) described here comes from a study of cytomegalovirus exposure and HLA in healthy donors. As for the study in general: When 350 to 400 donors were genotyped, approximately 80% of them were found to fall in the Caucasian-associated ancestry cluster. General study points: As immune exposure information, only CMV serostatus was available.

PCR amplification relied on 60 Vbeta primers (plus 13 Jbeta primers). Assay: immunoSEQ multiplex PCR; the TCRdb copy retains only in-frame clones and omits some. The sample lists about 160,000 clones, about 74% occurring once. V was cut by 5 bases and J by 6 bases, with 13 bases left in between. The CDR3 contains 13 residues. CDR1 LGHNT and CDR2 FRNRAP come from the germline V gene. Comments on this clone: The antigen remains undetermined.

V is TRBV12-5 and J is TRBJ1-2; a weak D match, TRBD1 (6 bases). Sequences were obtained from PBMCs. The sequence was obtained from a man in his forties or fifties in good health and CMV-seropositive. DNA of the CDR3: TGTGCTAGTGGTCTCGGACAGTCCCATGGCTACACCTTC. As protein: CASGLGQSHGYTF.